This T cell receptor (beta chain) was observed in a study of T cell responses to AZD1222 COVID-19 vaccine. Whole-study results and caveats: CD4 TCRs associated with vaccination spanned spike, dominating at 160-218 and 743-854. White British donors predominated, females outnumbered males, and clonal diversity was possibly underestimated. Seropositive AZD1222 recipients at baseline numbered only five or six.

Remarks on this clone: What it binds is unknown.

V gave up 4 bases and J gave up 1 base, with 7 bases separating them. The CDR3 runs to 14 residues. Per germline, CDR1 MGHRA and CDR2 YSYEKL. Repertoires were generated with immunoSEQ multiplex PCR, while TCRdb's copy carries only in-frame clones and drops some. The repertoire holds roughly 110,000 clones, with roughly 87% as singletons. The sequences come from peripheral blood, collected 28 days after the second AZD1222 dose. This chain connects TRBV4-1 to TRBJ2-2, with D unresolved. This TCR derives from an adult who received the AZD1222 COVID-19 vaccine. CDR3 protein: CASSPSGNTGELFF. CDR3 DNA: TGCGCCAGCAGCCCCTCTGGGAACACCGGGGAGCTGTTTTTT.